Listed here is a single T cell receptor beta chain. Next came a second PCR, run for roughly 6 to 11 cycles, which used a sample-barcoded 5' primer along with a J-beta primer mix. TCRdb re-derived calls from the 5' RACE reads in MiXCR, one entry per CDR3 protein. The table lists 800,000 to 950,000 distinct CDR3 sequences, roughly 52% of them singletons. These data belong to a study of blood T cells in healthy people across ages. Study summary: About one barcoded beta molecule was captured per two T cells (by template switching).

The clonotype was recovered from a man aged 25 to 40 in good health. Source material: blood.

For the CDR3, the DNA is TGCGCCAGCAGCTTGGAGGCGCGAACCGACGAGCAGTACTTC. It codes for CASSLEARTDEQYF. The chain has TRBV5-1 and TRBJ2-7; D is ambiguous. The CDR3 covers 14 residues. The germline gives CDR1 SGHRS, CDR2 YFSETQ. V lost 0 bases, J lost 5 bases, and 12 bases lay in between.